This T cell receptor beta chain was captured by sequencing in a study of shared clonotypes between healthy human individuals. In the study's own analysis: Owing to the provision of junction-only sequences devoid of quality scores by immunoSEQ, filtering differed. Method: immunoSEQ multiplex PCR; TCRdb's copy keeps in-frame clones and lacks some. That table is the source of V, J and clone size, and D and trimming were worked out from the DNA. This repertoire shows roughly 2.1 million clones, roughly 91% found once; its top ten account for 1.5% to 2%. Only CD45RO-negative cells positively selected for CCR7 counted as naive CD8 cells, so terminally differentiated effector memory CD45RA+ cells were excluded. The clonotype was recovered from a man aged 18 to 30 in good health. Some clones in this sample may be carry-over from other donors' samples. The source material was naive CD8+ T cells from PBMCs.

The CDR3 loop reads CASSVLAGEGAYEQYF. The CDR3 region has the DNA TGTGCCAGTAGTGTCCTAGCGGGAGAGGGGGCCTACGAGCAGTACTTC. V and J are TRBV19 and TRBJ2-7, with 10 bases matching TRBD2. Trimming at V came to 5 bases and at J to 2 bases, leaving 9 bases not matched to a gene. Germline loops: CDR1 LNHDA, CDR2 SQIVND (reference sequence). The length of the CDR3 is 16 residues. The full variable domain, completed using reference TRBV19 and TRBJ2-7, is DGGITQSPKYLFRKEGQNVTLSCEQNLNHDAMYWYRQDPGQGLRLIYYSQIVNDFQKGDIAEGYSVSREKKESFPLTVTSAQKNPTAFYLCASSVLAGEGAYEQYFGPGTRLTVT.